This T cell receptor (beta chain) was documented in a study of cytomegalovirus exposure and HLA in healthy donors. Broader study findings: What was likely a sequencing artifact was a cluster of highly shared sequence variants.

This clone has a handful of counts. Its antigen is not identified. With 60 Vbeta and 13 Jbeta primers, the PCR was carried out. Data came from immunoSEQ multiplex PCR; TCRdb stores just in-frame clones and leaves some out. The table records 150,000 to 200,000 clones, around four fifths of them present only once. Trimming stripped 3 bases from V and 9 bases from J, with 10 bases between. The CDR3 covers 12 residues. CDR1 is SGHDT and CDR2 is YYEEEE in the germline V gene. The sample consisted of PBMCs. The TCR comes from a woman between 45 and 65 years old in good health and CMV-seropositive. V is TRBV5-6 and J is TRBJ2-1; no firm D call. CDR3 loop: CASSSLSFEQFF. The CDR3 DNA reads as TGTGCCAGCAGCTCGCTTAGCTTTGAGCAGTTCTTC. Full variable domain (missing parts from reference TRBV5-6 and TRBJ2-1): DAGVTQSPTHLIKTRGQQVTLRCSPKSGHDTVSWYQQALGQGPQFIFQYYEEEERQRGNFPDRFSGHQFPNYSSELNVNALLLGDSALYLCASSSLSFEQFFGPGTRLTVL.